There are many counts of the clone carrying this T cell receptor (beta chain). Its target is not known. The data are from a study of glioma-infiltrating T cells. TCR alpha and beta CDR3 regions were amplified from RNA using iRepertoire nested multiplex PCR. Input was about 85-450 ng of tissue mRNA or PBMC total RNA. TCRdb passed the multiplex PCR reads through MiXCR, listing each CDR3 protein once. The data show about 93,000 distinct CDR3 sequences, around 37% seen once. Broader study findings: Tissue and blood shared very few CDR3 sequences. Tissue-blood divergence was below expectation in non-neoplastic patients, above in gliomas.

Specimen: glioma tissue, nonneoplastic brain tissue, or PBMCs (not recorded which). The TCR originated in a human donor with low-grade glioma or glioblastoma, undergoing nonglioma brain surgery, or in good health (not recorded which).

The CDR3 here is CASSPARGASYNEQFF. The CDR3 region has the DNA TGTGCCAGCAGCCCTGCCAGGGGGGCCTCCTACAATGAGCAGTTCTTC. The J gene is TRBJ2-1, the V gene TRBV12-3 or TRBV12-4, with D tentatively TRBD1 (7 bases). V was pared by 6 bases and J by 0 bases, with 15 bases between. The length of the CDR3 is 16 residues.